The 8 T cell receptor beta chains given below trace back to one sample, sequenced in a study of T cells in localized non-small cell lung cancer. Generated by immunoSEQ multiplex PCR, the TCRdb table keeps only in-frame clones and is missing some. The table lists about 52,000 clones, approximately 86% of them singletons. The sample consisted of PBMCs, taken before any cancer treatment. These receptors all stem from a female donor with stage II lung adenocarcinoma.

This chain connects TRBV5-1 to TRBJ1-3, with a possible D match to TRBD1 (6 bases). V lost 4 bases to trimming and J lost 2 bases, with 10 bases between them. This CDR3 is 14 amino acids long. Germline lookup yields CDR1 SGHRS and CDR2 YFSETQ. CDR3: CASSIGGTGNTIYF. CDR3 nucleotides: TGCGCCAGCAGCATAGGGGGAACTGGAAACACCATATATTTT.

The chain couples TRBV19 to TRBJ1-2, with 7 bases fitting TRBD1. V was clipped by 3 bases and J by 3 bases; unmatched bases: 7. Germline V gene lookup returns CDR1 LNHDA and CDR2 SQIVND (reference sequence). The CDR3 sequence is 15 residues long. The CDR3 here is CASSIGRGSDYGYTF. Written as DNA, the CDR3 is TGTGCCAGTAGTATCGGCAGGGGGTCTGACTATGGCTACACCTTC.

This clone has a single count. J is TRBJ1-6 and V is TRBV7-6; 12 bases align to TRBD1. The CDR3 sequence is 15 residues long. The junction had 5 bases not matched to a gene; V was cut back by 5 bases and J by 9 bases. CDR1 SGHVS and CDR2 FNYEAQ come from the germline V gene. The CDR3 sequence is CASSPGQGAGSPLHF. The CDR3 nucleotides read TGTGCCAGCAGCCCGGGACAGGGGGCAGGTTCACCCCTCCACTTT.

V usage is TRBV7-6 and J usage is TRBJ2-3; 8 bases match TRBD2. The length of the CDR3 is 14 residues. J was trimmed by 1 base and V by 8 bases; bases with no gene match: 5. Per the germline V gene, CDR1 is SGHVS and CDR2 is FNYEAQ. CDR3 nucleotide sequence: TGTGCCAGCGCAATTAGCGGGGGCACAGATACGCAGTATTTT. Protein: CASAISGGTDTQYF.

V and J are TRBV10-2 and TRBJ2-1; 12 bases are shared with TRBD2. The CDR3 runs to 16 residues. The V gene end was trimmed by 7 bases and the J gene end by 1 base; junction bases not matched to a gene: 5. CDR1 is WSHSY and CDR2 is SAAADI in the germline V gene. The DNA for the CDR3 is TGCGCCAGCATAACGACTAGCGGGGGTTCCTACAATGAGCAGTTCTTC. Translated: CASITTSGGSYNEQFF.

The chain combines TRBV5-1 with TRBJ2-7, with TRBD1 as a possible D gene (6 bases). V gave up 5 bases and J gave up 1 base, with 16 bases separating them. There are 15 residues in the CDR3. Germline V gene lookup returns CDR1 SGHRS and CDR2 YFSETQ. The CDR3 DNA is TGCGCCAGCAGAAGGGGCAGGGGCTATTCCTACGAGCAGTACTTC. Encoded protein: CASRRGRGYSYEQYF.

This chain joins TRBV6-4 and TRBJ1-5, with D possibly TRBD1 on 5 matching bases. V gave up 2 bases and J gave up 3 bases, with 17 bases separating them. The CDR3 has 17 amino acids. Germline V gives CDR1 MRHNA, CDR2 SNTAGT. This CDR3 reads CASSDPGGNRPNQPQHF. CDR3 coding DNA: TGTGCCAGCAGTGACCCGGGGGGGAACAGGCCCAATCAGCCCCAGCATTTT.

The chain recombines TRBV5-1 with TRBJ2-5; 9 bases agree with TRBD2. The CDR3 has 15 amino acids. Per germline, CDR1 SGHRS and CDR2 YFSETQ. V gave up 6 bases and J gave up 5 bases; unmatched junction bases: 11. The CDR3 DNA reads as TGCGCCAGCACGGGAAGTAGCGGGGGCGGGGAGACCCAGTACTTC. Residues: CASTGSSGGGETQYF. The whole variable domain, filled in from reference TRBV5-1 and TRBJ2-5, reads KAGVTQTPRYLIKTRGQQVTLSCSPISGHRSVSWYQQTPGQGLQFLFEYFSETQRNKGNFPGRFSGRQFSNSRSEMNVSTLELGDSALYLCASTGSSGGGETQYFGPGTRLLVL.